This T cell receptor beta chain was profiled in a study of radiotherapy plus CTLA-4 blockade in lung cancer. Only in-frame clones appear in the TCRdb table, and some are missing; sequencing was by immunoSEQ multiplex PCR. This sample has about 49,000 clones, with around 84% found just once. Per germline, CDR1 KGHSH and CDR2 LQKENI. The CDR3 is 15 amino acids. Trimming removed 3 bases from V and 2 bases from J, with 13 bases in between. This material consisted of peripheral blood, taken from a patient treated with radiotherapy plus ipilimumab. This sequence was found in a human donor with non-small cell lung cancer whose response to radiotherapy plus ipilimumab could not be evaluated. The gene calls are TRBV18 and TRBJ2-5; possible D gene TRBD1, 6 bases. Written as DNA, the CDR3 is TGTGCCAGCTCACCCCCCGGGACAACACAAGAGACCCAGTACTTC. As protein: CASSPPGTTQETQYF.